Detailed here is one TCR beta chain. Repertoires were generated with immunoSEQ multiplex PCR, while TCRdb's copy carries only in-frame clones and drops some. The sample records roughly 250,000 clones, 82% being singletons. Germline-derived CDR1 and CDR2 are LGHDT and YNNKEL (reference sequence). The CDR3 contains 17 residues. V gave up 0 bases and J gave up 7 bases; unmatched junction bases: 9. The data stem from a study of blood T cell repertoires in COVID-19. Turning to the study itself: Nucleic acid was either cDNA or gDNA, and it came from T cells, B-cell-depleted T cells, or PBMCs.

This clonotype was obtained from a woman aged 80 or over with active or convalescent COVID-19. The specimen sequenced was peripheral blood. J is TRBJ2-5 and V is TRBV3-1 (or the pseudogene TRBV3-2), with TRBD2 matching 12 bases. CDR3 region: CASSQDLGLAGVGTQYF. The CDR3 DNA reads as TGTGCCAGCAGCCAAGATTTGGGACTAGCGGGCGTCGGGACCCAGTACTTC.